These 6 T cell receptor beta chains were all obtained from the same sample, sequenced in a study of cytomegalovirus exposure and HLA in healthy donors. The PCR used 60 Vbeta and 13 Jbeta primers. TCRdb's table, derived via immunoSEQ multiplex PCR, lists solely in-frame clones and lacks some. The sample lists about 130,000 clones, roughly a sixth occurring once. The sequenced material came from PBMCs. The receptor set was obtained from a female donor in good health and CMV-seropositive.

This chain uses TRBV4-2 with TRBJ2-7; 13 bases are shared with TRBD2. V lost 4 bases to trimming and J lost 5 bases; unmatched junction nucleotides: 17. Germline assignment: CDR1 LGHNA and CDR2 YNFKEQ. CDR3 length equals 19 residues. The DNA of the CDR3 is TGTGCCAGCAGCCCTCGACTAGCGGGAGGAATTAAGGAGTCTAACGAGCAGTACTTC. Its translation: CASSPRLAGGIKESNEQYF.

This clone was counted a few times. The CDR3 coding sequence is TGTGCCAGCAGCTCCCGACTAGCGGGTATCTACAATGAGCAGTTCTTC. Translation: CASSSRLAGIYNEQFF. The chain uses TRBV7-2 and TRBJ2-1, with TRBD2 matching 10 bases. The CDR3 covers 16 residues. Germline CDR1 and CDR2: SGHTA and FQGNSA. V shed 4 bases and J 3 bases; nucleotides not matched to a gene: 6.

The chain combines TRBV4-2 with TRBJ2-7; 7 positions match TRBD2. V lost 5 bases to trimming and J lost 2 bases; unmatched junction nucleotides: 9. The germline CDR1 and CDR2 sequences are LGHNA and YNFKEQ. This CDR3 is built from 15 residues. CDR3 amino acids: CASSVGSGAPYEQYF. CDR3 in DNA: TGTGCCAGCAGCGTTGGGAGCGGGGCCCCCTACGAGCAGTACTTC.

The gene calls are TRBV7-2 and TRBJ1-5; 10 bases line up with TRBD1. Germline loops: CDR1 SGHTA, CDR2 FQGNSA. The J segment lost 0 bases and the V segment lost 5 bases, leaving 4 bases of the junction unmatched. There are 16 residues in the CDR3. CDR3 sequence reads: CASSPGTGASNQPQHF. Written as DNA, the CDR3 is TGTGCCAGCAGCCCCGGGACAGGGGCTAGCAATCAGCCCCAGCATTTT.

This clone showed up just a few times. This rearrangement joins TRBV7-6 to TRBJ1-2, with TRBD1 as a possible D gene (5 bases). The CDR3 loop spans 14 amino acids. V was trimmed by 2 bases and J by 7 bases, leaving 14 bases between them. CDR1 and CDR2 from the germline V gene are SGHVS and FNYEAQ. The CDR3 protein is CASSLSRQGGGYTF. Written as DNA, the CDR3 is TGTGCCAGCAGCTTATCTCGGCAGGGAGGTGGCTACACCTTC. The variable domain in full, completed from reference TRBV7-6 and TRBJ1-2, reads GAGVSQSPRYKVTKRGQDVALRCDPISGHVSLYWYRQALGQGPEFLTYFNYEAQQDKSGLPNDRFSAERPEGSISTLTIQRTEQRDSAMYRCASSLSRQGGGYTFGSGTRLTVV.

This chain links TRBV6-5 with TRBJ2-2; the D is unclear. Germline lookup yields CDR1 MNHEY and CDR2 SVGAGI. CDR3 length: 13 residues. Trimming took off 4 bases at V and 3 bases at J, with 6 bases between the two ends. CDR3 sequence: CASSFGDTGELFF. CDR3 sequence (DNA): TGTGCCAGCAGTTTCGGAGACACCGGGGAGCTGTTTTTT.